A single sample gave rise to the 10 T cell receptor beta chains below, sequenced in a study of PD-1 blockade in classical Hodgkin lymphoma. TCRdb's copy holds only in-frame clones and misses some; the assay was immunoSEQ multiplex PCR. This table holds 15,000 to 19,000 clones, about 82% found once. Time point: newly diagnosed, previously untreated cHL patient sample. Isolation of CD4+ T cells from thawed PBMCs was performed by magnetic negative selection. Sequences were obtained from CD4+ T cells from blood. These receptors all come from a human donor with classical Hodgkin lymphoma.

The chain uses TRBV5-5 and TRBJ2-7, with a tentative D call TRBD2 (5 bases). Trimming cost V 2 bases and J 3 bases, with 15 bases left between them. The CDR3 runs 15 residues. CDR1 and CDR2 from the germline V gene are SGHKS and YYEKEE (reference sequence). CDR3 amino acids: CASSFSYSAHYEQYF. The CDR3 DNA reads TGTGCCAGCAGCTTCTCGTATAGCGCACACTACGAGCAGTACTTC.

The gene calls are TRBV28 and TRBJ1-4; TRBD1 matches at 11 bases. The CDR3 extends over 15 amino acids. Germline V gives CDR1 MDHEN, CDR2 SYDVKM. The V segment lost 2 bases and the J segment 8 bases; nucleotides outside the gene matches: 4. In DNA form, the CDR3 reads TGTGCCAGCAGTTTACCCGGGACAGGGGGAGAAAAACTGTTTTTT. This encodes CASSLPGTGGEKLFF.

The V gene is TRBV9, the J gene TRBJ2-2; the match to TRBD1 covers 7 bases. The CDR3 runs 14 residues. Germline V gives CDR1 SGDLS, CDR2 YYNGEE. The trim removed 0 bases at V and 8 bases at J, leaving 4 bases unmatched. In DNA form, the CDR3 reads TGTGCCAGCAGCGTAGCGGCAGGGGGTGGGGAGCTGTTTTTT. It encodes CASSVAAGGGELFF.

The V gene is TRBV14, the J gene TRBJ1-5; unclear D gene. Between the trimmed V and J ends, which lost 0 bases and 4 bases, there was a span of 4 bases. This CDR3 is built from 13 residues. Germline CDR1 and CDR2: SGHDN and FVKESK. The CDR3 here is CASSQDLNQPQHF. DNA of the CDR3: TGTGCCAGCAGCCAAGATCTAAATCAGCCCCAGCATTTT.

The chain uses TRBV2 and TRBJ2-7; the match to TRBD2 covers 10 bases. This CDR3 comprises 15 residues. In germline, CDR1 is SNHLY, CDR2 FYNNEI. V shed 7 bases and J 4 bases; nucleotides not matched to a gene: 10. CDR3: CASTRRLAGVYEQYF. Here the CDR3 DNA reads TGTGCCAGCACCCGGAGGCTAGCGGGAGTATACGAGCAGTACTTC.

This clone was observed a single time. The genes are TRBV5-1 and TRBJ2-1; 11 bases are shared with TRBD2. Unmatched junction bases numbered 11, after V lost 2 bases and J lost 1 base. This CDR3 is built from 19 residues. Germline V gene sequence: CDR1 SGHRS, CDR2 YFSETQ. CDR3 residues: CASSFRTSGSYTSYNEQFF. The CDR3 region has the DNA TGCGCCAGCAGCTTTCGAACTAGCGGGAGCTACACTTCCTACAATGAGCAGTTCTTC.

The CDR3 reads CASSLARGGGGYTF. CDR3 coding DNA: TGTGCCAGCAGCTTGGCTAGGGGTGGAGGGGGCTACACCTTC. The chain links TRBV5-4 to TRBJ1-2; D is possibly TRBD1 (5 bases). Germline CDR1 is SGHNT and CDR2 is YYREEE (reference sequence). The germline V and J ends were trimmed by 0 bases and 8 bases, with 14 bases remaining between them. This CDR3 has 14 residues. The full variable domain, completed using reference TRBV5-4 and TRBJ1-2, is ETGVTQSPTHLIKTRGQQVTLRCSSQSGHNTVSWYQQALGQGPQFIFQYYREEENGRGNFPPRFSGLQFPNYSSELNVNALELDDSALYLCASSLARGGGGYTFGSGTRLTVV.

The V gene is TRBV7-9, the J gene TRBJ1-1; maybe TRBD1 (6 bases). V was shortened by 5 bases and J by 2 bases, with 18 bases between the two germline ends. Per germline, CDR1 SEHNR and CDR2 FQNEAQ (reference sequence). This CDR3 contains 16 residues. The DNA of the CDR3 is TGTGCCAGCAGCCAACGGAAAGGGGGGGCAAACACTGAAGCTTTCTTT. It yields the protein CASSQRKGGANTEAFF.

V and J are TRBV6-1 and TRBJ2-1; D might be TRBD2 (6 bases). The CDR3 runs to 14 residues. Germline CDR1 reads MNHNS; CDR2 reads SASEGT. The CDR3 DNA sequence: TGTGCTTCCCGCCCGGGGGTGTCCTACAATGAGCAGTTCTTC. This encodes CASRPGVSYNEQFF.

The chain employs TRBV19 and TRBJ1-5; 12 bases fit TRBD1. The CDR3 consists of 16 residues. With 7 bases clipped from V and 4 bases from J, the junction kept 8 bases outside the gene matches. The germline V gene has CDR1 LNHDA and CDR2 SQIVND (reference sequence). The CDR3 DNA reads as TGTGCCAGTATTGCCCGGGACAGGGGGCAGAATCAGCCCCAGCATTTT. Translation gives CASIARDRGQNQPQHF.